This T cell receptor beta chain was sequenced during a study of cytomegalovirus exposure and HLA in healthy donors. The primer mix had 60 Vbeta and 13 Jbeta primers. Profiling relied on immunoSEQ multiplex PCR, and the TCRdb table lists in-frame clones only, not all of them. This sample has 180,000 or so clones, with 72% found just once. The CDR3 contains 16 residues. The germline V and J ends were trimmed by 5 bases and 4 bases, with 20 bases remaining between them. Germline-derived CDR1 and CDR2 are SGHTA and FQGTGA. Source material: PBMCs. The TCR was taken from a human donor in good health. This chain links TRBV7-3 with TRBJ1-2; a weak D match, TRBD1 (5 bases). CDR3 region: CASSPRGGDLAYGYTF. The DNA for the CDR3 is TGTGCCAGCAGCCCCCGGGGGGGGGACCTTGCCTATGGCTACACCTTC.